This T cell receptor beta chain was identified in a study of blood T cell repertoires in COVID-19. Overall study context: Italy, Spain and the United States were the sources of the convalescent and acute COVID-19 samples.

CDR3 size: 14 residues. Libraries were prepared by immunoSEQ multiplex PCR; TCRdb keeps only in-frame clonotypes and omits some of them. The sample holds about 190,000 clones; 89% are singletons and the top ten take around 6.6%. This clonotype was sampled from a man in his forties with acute or convalescent COVID-19. The rearrangement uses TRBV12-2 and TRBJ1-4; TRBD1 is taken as the D call from the table, unchecked against the DNA. TRBV12-2 is noted as a pseudogene. The sequenced sample consisted of peripheral blood. CDR3 sequence reads: CASRRDRAEEKLFF. In DNA, the CDR3 is TGTGCAAGTCGCCGTGACAGGGCCGAAGAAAAACTGTTTTTT.